The present entry profiles one T cell receptor beta chain with its context. Its antigen is still unknown. The data derive from a study of CXCR3-negative and CXCR3-positive naive CD8 T cells. The CDR3 sequence is 15 residues long. The V gene's germline CDR1 is LNHNV and CDR2 YYDKDF (reference sequence). The study, taken as a whole, reports: A higher hydrophobicity marked the TRB CDR3s of CXCR3-positive naive cells versus CXCR3-negative naive cells. Both naive subsets showed comparably high diversity, and memory CD8+ cells showed much lower diversity.

The method, 5' RACE with UMI labels, was used to prepare the TRB cDNA libraries. TCRdb reprocessed the 5' RACE reads; each CDR3 protein has one entry and no DNA is given. The sample table includes over 70,000 distinct CDR3 sequences. The sequence derives from a human donor in good health. Some clones in this sample may be carry-over from other donors' samples. V usage is TRBV15 and J usage is TRBJ1-2. Sample: naive CXCR3+ CD8+ T cells from blood. Subset given: CD45RO-CCR7+CD27+CD95- naive CD8+ T cells expressing CXCR3 (TNR3+). The CDR3 sequence is CATSTWDFRSEGYTF.